This T cell receptor (beta chain) came from a study of shared clonotypes between healthy human individuals. Profiling relied on immunoSEQ multiplex PCR, and the TCRdb table lists in-frame clones only, not all of them. This table has some 2 million clones, approximately 95% appearing once. Germline CDR1 is SGHRS and CDR2 is YFSETQ. The CDR3 consists of 13 residues. V lost 6 bases to trimming and J lost 1 base, with 11 bases between them. Positively selected for CCR7, the CD45RO-negative cells used as naive CD8 cells excluded terminally differentiated effector memory CD45RA+ cells. This receptor was taken from a man in his late teens or twenties in good health. The material sequenced was naive CD8+ T cells sorted from blood. The chain couples TRBV5-1 to TRBJ2-7; TRBD2 is a possible D gene (5 bases). CDR3 coding DNA: TGCGCCAGCAATTACGGGAATTCCTACGAGCAGTACTTC. It yields the protein CASNYGNSYEQYF.